This T cell receptor (beta chain) is drawn from a study of T-cell reconstitution after alpha-beta-depleted transplantation in children. There are many counts of this clonotype. Antigen unknown. For TCRbeta, the library was prepared with unique molecular identifiers. Via MiXCR, TCRdb re-called the PCR reads, giving one row per CDR3 protein. In the table there are roughly 240,000 distinct CDR3 sequences, roughly 7.7% of which are singletons. Study-level results: At day 60, the high TCRbeta diversity found in some patients originated from recipient T cells and thymic progenitors that had survived. About two months after transplant, alpha-beta T cells reportedly came from several hundred expanded graft clones.

The starting material was PBMCs, mostly from graft donor cells, obtained 180 days after TCRalphabeta/CD19-depleted stem cell transplant. The TCR comes from a male patient aged 10 to 17 who had a stem cell transplant for acute lymphoblastic leukemia, so the T cells may come from the graft donor.

The CDR3 spells CASSALPTSSAGELFF. CDR3 in DNA: TGCGCCAGCAGCGCCCTACCGACTAGTAGCGCCGGGGAGCTGTTTTTT. The chain employs TRBV5-1 and TRBJ2-2; D might be TRBD2 (6 bases). The V end was cut by 4 bases, the J end by 6 bases, with 19 bases between. The CDR3 totals 16 residues. The germline gives CDR1 SGHRS, CDR2 YFSETQ. Together with reference TRBV5-1 and TRBJ2-2, the CDR3 gives the full variable domain: KAGVTQTPRYLIKTRGQQVTLSCSPISGHRSVSWYQQTPGQGLQFLFEYFSETQRNKGNFPGRFSGRQFSNSRSEMNVSTLELGDSALYLCASSALPTSSAGELFFGEGSRLTVL.